Each of the 24 T cell receptor beta chains below was sequenced from the same sample in a study of beta chain features in type 1 diabetes. Reverse transcribing all isolated RNA meant expressed TCRB transcripts were sequenced. Profiling relied on immunoSEQ multiplex PCR, and the TCRdb table lists in-frame clones only, not all of them. The data hold approximately 120,000 clones, with roughly 40% observed a single time. Sequenced: stem cell memory CD4+ T cells from blood. These receptors originate from a woman aged 18-29 years in good health.

The chain couples TRBV5-1 to TRBJ2-5; D possibly corresponds to TRBD1 (5 bases). Germline values: CDR1 SGHRS, CDR2 YFSETQ. V was clipped by 5 bases and J by 5 bases, with 16 bases between them. The CDR3 contains 14 residues. The CDR3, as DNA: TGCGCCAGCAGGGTTGCGACAGTTTCGGAGACCCAGTACTTC. This translates into CASRVATVSETQYF.

This rearrangement joins TRBV27 to TRBJ1-2; 7 bases align to TRBD1. After removal of 5 bases from V and 7 bases from J, the junction contained 10 bases not matched to a gene. Per germline, CDR1 MNHEY and CDR2 SMNVEV (reference sequence). This CDR3 is 14 amino acids long. The chain's CDR3 is CASSPRQGLIGYTF. The CDR3 nucleotides are TGTGCCAGCAGTCCCCGACAGGGACTTATTGGCTACACCTTC.

This clone has just a few counts. CDR3 nucleotide sequence: TGTGCCAGCAGTGCCCAGTTCCAGGTCTTTTCTGAAGCTTTCTTT. It codes for CASSAQFQVFSEAFF. V gene TRBV28 combines with J gene TRBJ1-1; D remains ambiguous. The germline V gene has CDR1 MDHEN and CDR2 SYDVKM. The CDR3 is made up of 15 amino acids. V shed 5 bases and J shed 6 bases, with 19 bases lying between them.

The chain recombines TRBV5-1 with TRBJ2-1; D might be TRBD2 (6 bases). The CDR3 is 16 amino acids. Looked up from germline, CDR1 is SGHRS and CDR2 is YFSETQ. V lost 4 bases and J 2 bases, leaving 16 bases between the germline ends. CDR3 sequence (DNA): TGCGCCAGCAGCGGAGAACTAGCTCGTCCCTACAATGAGCAGTTCTTC. It encodes CASSGELARPYNEQFF.

This clone was counted between two and nine times. The V call is TRBV20-1, the J call TRBJ1-2; no reliable D call. Deletions cut 3 bases from V and 6 bases from J, with 8 bases between. Germline assignment: CDR1 DFQATT and CDR2 SNEGSKA (reference sequence). The CDR3 sequence is 11 residues long. The CDR3 spells CSASVRDGYTF. The CDR3, as DNA: TGCAGTGCTAGCGTGAGGGATGGCTACACCTTC.

V usage is TRBV6-5 and J usage is TRBJ1-2; D is possibly TRBD1 (5 bases). The V gene's germline CDR1 is MNHEY and CDR2 SVGAGI. V shed 8 bases and J shed 8 bases, with 15 bases lying between them. CDR3 length equals 12 residues. The CDR3 nucleotides read TGTGCCAGCCGTCTCAGGGATCGGGGCTACACCTTC. It specifies CASRLRDRGYTF.

The chain has TRBV29-1 and TRBJ1-4; 10 bases are a match to TRBD1. The J segment lost 8 bases and the V segment lost 6 bases, leaving 6 bases of the junction unmatched. This CDR3 contains 13 residues. Germline lookup yields CDR1 SQVTM and CDR2 ANQGSEA. The CDR3 protein is CSVGQGVGEKLFF. The DNA for the CDR3 is TGCAGCGTCGGACAGGGGGTGGGGGAAAAACTGTTTTTT.

CDR3 region: CASSYLEIAKNIQYF. The CDR3 nucleotides read TGTGCCAGCAGTTACTTGGAGATAGCCAAAAACATTCAGTACTTC. This chain connects TRBV2 to TRBJ2-4; D uncertain. The CDR3 contains 15 residues. Germline loops: CDR1 SNHLY, CDR2 FYNNEI. V was trimmed by 5 bases and J by 0 bases, leaving 11 bases between them.

The chain couples TRBV19 to TRBJ2-2, with D perhaps matching TRBD1 (6 bases). Germline V CDR1 and CDR2: LNHDA, SQIVND (reference sequence). Trimming cost V 0 bases and J 0 bases, with 11 bases left between them. This CDR3 spans 17 amino acids. This CDR3 reads CASSIEGAGANTGELFF. The DNA of the CDR3 is TGTGCCAGTAGTATAGAGGGGGCAGGGGCGAACACCGGGGAGCTGTTTTTT.

This clone was seen a few times. The chain couples TRBV19 to TRBJ2-6, with D perhaps TRBD2 (6 bases). Looked up from germline, CDR1 is LNHDA and CDR2 is SQIVND (reference sequence). Trimming took off 3 bases at V and 4 bases at J, with 13 bases between the two ends. This CDR3 has 16 residues. The CDR3 spells CASSIWSGRGANVLTF. CDR3 nucleotide sequence: TGTGCCAGTAGTATCTGGTCCGGGAGAGGGGCCAACGTCCTGACTTTC.

This clone turned up a few times. The rearrangement joins TRBV25-1 to TRBJ1-1; no clear D. V lost 3 bases, J lost 5 bases, and 13 bases lay in between. Germline CDR1 is MGHDK and CDR2 is SYGVNS. CDR3 length: 14 amino acids. DNA for the CDR3: TGTGCCAGCAGTGATTACCGGACTGGAACTGAAGCTTTCTTT. Translated, it gives CASSDYRTGTEAFF. Based on the CDR3 plus reference TRBV25-1 and TRBJ1-1, the full variable domain is EADIYQTPRYLVIGTGKKITLECSQTMGHDKMYWYQQDPGMELHLIHYSYGVNSTEKGDLSSESTVSRIRTEHFPLTLESARPSHTSQYLCASSDYRTGTEAFFGQGTRLTVV.

The table lists this clone with a few counts. The chain recombines TRBV6-5 with TRBJ2-7, with no clear D. This CDR3 is 15 amino acids long. V dropped 6 bases and J dropped 3 bases, with 18 bases sitting between them. Germline CDR1 and CDR2: MNHEY and SVGAGI. The CDR3 loop is CASSQSWAPRYEQYF. CDR3 sequence (DNA): TGTGCCAGCAGCCAGTCATGGGCACCCCGCTACGAGCAGTACTTC.

In its sample, this clone was seen once. The chain has TRBV5-1 and TRBJ2-7, with 13 bases fitting TRBD2. Germline CDR1 is SGHRS and CDR2 is YFSETQ. V gave up 4 bases and J gave up 2 bases; unmatched junction bases: 3. CDR3 length: 15 amino acids. The DNA for the CDR3 is TGCGCCAGCAGCAAGGGACTAGCGGGGACCTACGAGCAGTACTTC. This translates into CASSKGLAGTYEQYF. Full variable domain (rest looked up from reference TRBV5-1 and TRBJ2-7): KAGVTQTPRYLIKTRGQQVTLSCSPISGHRSVSWYQQTPGQGLQFLFEYFSETQRNKGNFPGRFSGRQFSNSRSEMNVSTLELGDSALYLCASSKGLAGTYEQYFGPGTRLTVT.

This clone was observed a handful of times. V and J are TRBV2 and TRBJ2-3; 12 positions agree with TRBD2. V lost 5 bases, J lost 4 bases, and 1 base stayed unmatched. Per the germline V gene, CDR1 is SNHLY and CDR2 is FYNNEI. This CDR3 comprises 14 residues. CDR3 nucleotides: TGTGCCAGCAGTCTAGCGGGAGGGCCAGATACGCAGTATTTT. Translating gives CASSLAGGPDTQYF.

This rearrangement joins TRBV6-1 to TRBJ2-1; TRBD2 matches at 8 bases. Germline assignment: CDR1 MNHNS and CDR2 SASEGT. V lost 3 bases, J lost 2 bases, and 12 bases stayed unmatched. The CDR3 has 18 amino acids. The CDR3 protein is CASSEVGRAGVPYNEQFF. The CDR3 DNA sequence: TGTGCCAGCAGTGAGGTGGGGCGAGCGGGGGTCCCCTACAATGAGCAGTTCTTC.

V is TRBV28 and J is TRBJ2-7; 8 positions agree with TRBD1. J gave up 6 bases and V 4 bases, and 11 bases lay outside the gene matches. CDR3 length equals 15 residues. Germline V lookup: CDR1 MDHEN, CDR2 SYDVKM. The CDR3: CASSYQGARVAEQYF. CDR3 DNA sequence: TGTGCCAGCAGTTACCAGGGGGCGAGAGTCGCCGAGCAGTACTTC.

V gene TRBV7-9 combines with J gene TRBJ2-1; perhaps TRBD1 as D (6 bases). The CDR3 is made up of 16 amino acids. V was shortened by 2 bases and J by 3 bases, with 14 bases between the two germline ends. Germline CDR1 is SEHNR and CDR2 is FQNEAQ (reference sequence). The CDR3 reads CASSLRGTSLYNEQFF. CDR3 coding DNA: TGTGCCAGCAGCTTAAGGGGGACGTCCCTCTACAATGAGCAGTTCTTC.

The V call is TRBV7-6, the J call TRBJ1-5; 8 nucleotides line up with TRBD1. The germline gives CDR1 SGHVS, CDR2 FNYEAQ. With V trimmed by 3 bases and J by 1 base, 2 bases remained unmatched. The CDR3 length is 15 residues. Here the CDR3 reads CASSLGQASNQPQHF. CDR3 nucleotides: TGTGCCAGCAGCTTGGGACAGGCCAGCAATCAGCCCCAGCATTTT.

This clone has more than one count but fewer than ten. This sequence joins TRBV28 and TRBJ2-1, with D tentatively TRBD1 (5 bases). Germline V CDR1 and CDR2: MDHEN, SYDVKM. This CDR3 has 16 amino acids. The V and J ends lost 6 bases and 6 bases respectively, with 21 bases between them. The CDR3 nucleotides are TGTGCCAGCAGCCGACTCAGGGCCTCCTCCCTCAATGAGCAGTTCTTC. Its protein product is CASSRLRASSLNEQFF.

J is TRBJ1-2 and V is TRBV19; 11 bases align to TRBD1. Germline CDR1 LNHDA, CDR2 SQIVND (reference sequence). This CDR3 contains 13 residues. J was trimmed by 7 bases and V by 7 bases; bases with no gene match: 5. CDR3 DNA: TGTGCCAGTAAGGACAGGGGGCGACGTGGCTACACCTTC. Its protein is CASKDRGRRGYTF.

Points on this clone: Distinct nucleotide sequences in the sample also encode this CDR3. This chain uses TRBV11-2 with TRBJ2-7; D unresolved. The CDR3 is made up of 12 amino acids. Trimming left V 0 bases short and J 4 bases short, with 4 bases between. In germline, CDR1 is SGHAT, CDR2 FQNNGV. CDR3 loop: CASSLDSYEQYF. The DNA for the CDR3 is TGTGCCAGCAGCTTAGATTCGTACGAGCAGTACTTC.

The rearrangement links TRBV2 to TRBJ2-5; D unresolved. Germline V CDR1 and CDR2: SNHLY, FYNNEI. Trimming removed 5 bases from V and 5 bases from J, with 18 bases in between. CDR3 length: 15 amino acids. The CDR3 reads CASSLRRRISETQYF. In DNA, the CDR3 is TGTGCCAGCAGTTTGAGGCGGCGGATCTCGGAGACCCAGTACTTC.

The V gene is TRBV7-7, the J gene TRBJ2-1; 10 bases match TRBD2. The length of the CDR3 is 13 residues. J was trimmed by 10 bases and V by 4 bases; bases with no gene match: 4. The germline V gene encodes CDR1 SSHAT and CDR2 FNYEAQ (reference sequence). This chain's CDR3 is CASSSGTSAEQFF. Here the CDR3 DNA reads TGTGCCAGCAGCTCCGGGACTAGCGCCGAGCAGTTCTTC.

The genes are TRBV28 and TRBJ1-5; D unresolved. CDR1 and CDR2 (germline): MDHEN, SYDVKM. The CDR3 runs to 15 residues. V was clipped by 1 base and J by 0 bases, with 7 bases between them. CDR3 protein: CASSLYSYSNQPQHF. The DNA for the CDR3 is TGTGCCAGCAGTTTATACAGCTATAGCAATCAGCCCCAGCATTTT.